This is a list of T cell receptor beta chains from one sample in a study of T cell clones after liver transplantation. Clones were read by immunoSEQ multiplex PCR, and TCRdb kept only the in-frame ones, dropping some. The repertoire consists of around 80,000 clones, with over 80% occurring once and the leading ten covering less than 0.6%. The starting material was CD4+ T cells from blood, obtained 45 to 47 months after liver transplant. The receptors originated from a human patient who received a liver transplant. A subset of T cells may come from the graft donor. CDR3s include the opening cysteine and the closing phenylalanine or tryptophan. Each record gives: J gene, clone size, D gene, V gene, CDR3 DNA, CDR3 protein. D genes are given only for firm matches. Size tells how often a clone was seen (once, few, many) or the class of an expanded clone, and some rows leave it out.

J: TRBJ2-5; size: -; D: -; V: TRBV10-2; DNA: TGCGCCAGCAGTGAGGGCGAGCCGGAGACCCAGTACTTC; CDR3: CASSEGEPETQYF
J: TRBJ2-1; size: -; D: TRBD1; V: TRBV18; DNA: TGTGCCAGCTCACCTCCGGGACAGGGGTTTGATGAGCAGTTCTTC; CDR3: CASSPPGQGFDEQFF
J: TRBJ1-1; size: -; D: -; V: TRBV25-1; DNA: TGTGCCAGCCTACAGTACACTGAAGCTTTCTTT; CDR3: CASLQYTEAFF
J: TRBJ1-4; size: -; D: -; V: TRBV30; DNA: TGTGCCTGGAAGTGGGGGCACAGTAATGAAAAACTGTTTTTT; CDR3: CAWKWGHSNEKLFF
J: TRBJ2-1; size: -; D: TRBD2; V: TRBV6-5; DNA: TGTGCCATCTCAAGCGGGAGAGGGTCCTACAATGAGCAGTTCTTC; CDR3: CAISSGRGSYNEQFF
J: TRBJ1-1; size: once; D: -; V: TRBV30; DNA: TGTGCCTGGGCTCGGGACACCGGCACTGAAGCTTTCTTT; CDR3: CAWARDTGTEAFF
J: TRBJ2-1; size: -; D: TRBD2; V: TRBV10-3; DNA: TGTGCCATCAGTGACCTGGGGGGGAGGACGAGGAATGAGCAGTTCTTC; CDR3: CAISDLGGRTRNEQFF
J: TRBJ2-5; size: -; D: TRBD2; V: TRBV27; DNA: TGTGCCAGCATGCGGTCCGGACAAAGCGGGAGATTGGGAGAGACCCAGTACTTC; CDR3: CASMRSGQSGRLGETQYF
J: TRBJ2-7; size: -; D: -; V: TRBV7-2; DNA: TGTGCCAGCAGCTTATGGGGGTACGAGCAGTACTTC; CDR3: CASSLWGYEQYF
J: TRBJ2-7; size: -; D: -; V: TRBV28; DNA: TGTGCCACCCTTAGGGACTACGAGCAGTACTTC; CDR3: CATLRDYEQYF
J: TRBJ2-6; size: -; D: -; V: TRBV7-2; DNA: TGTGCCAGCAGCTCAAAGGGACTCCTCTCTGGGGCCAACGTCCTGACTTTC; CDR3: CASSSKGLLSGANVLTF
J: TRBJ1-2; size: -; D: -; V: TRBV6-5; DNA: TGTGCCAGCAGTGACTTTTCCCATGGCTACACCTTC; CDR3: CASSDFSHGYTF
J: TRBJ2-1; size: -; D: TRBD1; V: TRBV5-1; DNA: TGCGCCAGCGCCCGGGACAGAGACAATGAGCAGTTCTTC; CDR3: CASARDRDNEQFF
J: TRBJ2-2; size: -; D: TRBD2; V: TRBV28; DNA: TGTGCCAGCAGTTTATGGGGACTAGCGGGAGGACGGACCGGGGAGCTGTTTTTT; CDR3: CASSLWGLAGGRTGELFF
J: TRBJ1-2; size: -; D: -; V: TRBV5-5; DNA: TGTGCCAGCAGCTTGGGGCAAGAGGATGGCTACACCTTC; CDR3: CASSLGQEDGYTF
J: TRBJ2-7; size: -; D: TRBD2; V: TRBV9; DNA: TGTGCCAGCAGCGCTAGGGGGACTAGCTCCGAGCAGTACTTC; CDR3: CASSARGTSSEQYF
J: TRBJ1-1; size: -; D: -; V: TRBV2; DNA: TGTGCCAGCGGGACACAGATAATCGCGAACACTGAAGCTTTCTTT; CDR3: CASGTQIIANTEAFF
J: TRBJ1-2; size: -; D: -; V: TRBV6-1; DNA: TGTGCCAGCAGCCCGCAAACTAACTATGGCTACACCTTC; CDR3: CASSPQTNYGYTF
J: TRBJ1-4; size: once; D: TRBD1; V: TRBV7-9; DNA: TGTGCCAGCAGCACCCGACAGGGAGCTAATGAAAAACTGTTTTTT; CDR3: CASSTRQGANEKLFF
J: TRBJ1-5; size: -; D: TRBD1; V: TRBV28; DNA: TGTGCCAGCAAACGACAGGGGAGTGGGAATCAGCCCCAGCATTTT; CDR3: CASKRQGSGNQPQHF
J: TRBJ2-7; size: once; D: -; V: TRBV5-6; DNA: TGTGCCAGCAGCACGACCGGGATCTCCTACGAGCAGTACTTC; CDR3: CASSTTGISYEQYF
J: TRBJ1-1; size: once; D: TRBD1; V: TRBV5-1; DNA: TGTGCCAGCAGCTTGGCCTCGAAGGACAGGGAGGAAGCTTTCTTT; CDR3: CASSLASKDREEAFF
J: TRBJ2-1; size: -; D: TRBD2; V: TRBV15; DNA: TGTGCCACCAGCAGAGATGAACTAGCGGGAGACGAGCAGTTCTTC; CDR3: CATSRDELAGDEQFF
J: TRBJ2-6; size: -; D: -; V: TRBV21-1; DNA: TGTGCCAGCAGCAAAGCGGGCCTAGCTCTCCCTGGGGCCAACGTCCTGACTTTC; CDR3: CASSKAGLALPGANVLTF
J: TRBJ2-5; size: few; D: TRBD1; V: TRBV6-5; DNA: TGTGCCAGCAGTTTCCGAGGGGGCGTGGAGACCCAGTACTTC; CDR3: CASSFRGGVETQYF
J: TRBJ1-4; size: once; D: TRBD1; V: TRBV18; DNA: TGTGCCAGCTCACCCGACAGGGGGGCTAATGAAAAACTGTTTTTT; CDR3: CASSPDRGANEKLFF
J: TRBJ1-4; size: -; D: -; V: TRBV7-6; DNA: TGTGCCAGCAGACAAAATGAAAAACTGTTTTTT; CDR3: CASRQNEKLFF
J: TRBJ2-1; size: once; D: -; V: TRBV6-5; DNA: TGTGCCAGCAGCACTTCTAGTGAAGAGCAGTTCTTC; CDR3: CASSTSSEEQFF
J: TRBJ2-2; size: -; D: -; V: TRBV14; DNA: TGTGCCAGCAGCCAAGTTCTGACTAGACCCGAGGAGCTGTTTTTT; CDR3: CASSQVLTRPEELFF
J: TRBJ1-2; size: -; D: -; V: TRBV5-6; DNA: TGTGCCAGCAGCCCCCGTATCGGGGGCAACTATGGCTACACCTTC; CDR3: CASSPRIGGNYGYTF
J: TRBJ2-1; size: -; D: TRBD2; V: TRBV14; DNA: TGTGCCAGCAGCCTGGGACTAGCGGGCTACAATGAGCAGTTCTTC; CDR3: CASSLGLAGYNEQFF
J: TRBJ1-2; size: -; D: TRBD1; V: TRBV9; DNA: TGTGCCAGCACCGGGACAGGCATCGACTATGGCTACACCTTC; CDR3: CASTGTGIDYGYTF
J: TRBJ1-4; size: few; D: -; V: TRBV30; DNA: TGTGCCTGGAGTGTACGATCTGGCTGGGGAAAACTGTTTTTT; CDR3: CAWSVRSGWGKLFF
J: TRBJ1-2; size: once; D: -; V: TRBV21-1; DNA: TGTGCCAGCAGCAAAGGCGGGACCTTAGGGTCTGGCTACACCTTC; CDR3: CASSKGGTLGSGYTF
J: TRBJ1-1; size: -; D: -; V: TRBV15; DNA: TGTGCCACCGCGGGACTCTGGAACACTGAAGCTTTCTTT; CDR3: CATAGLWNTEAFF
J: TRBJ2-2; size: -; D: -; V: TRBV18; DNA: TGTGCCAGCTCACCAATGACAGATAACACCGGGGAGCTGTTTTTT; CDR3: CASSPMTDNTGELFF
J: TRBJ1-1; size: -; D: -; V: TRBV10-3; DNA: TGTGCCATCAGTGAGTCGGGGAGGGGGTGGGCTGAAGCTTTCTTT; CDR3: CAISESGRGWAEAFF
J: TRBJ1-4; size: -; D: -; V: TRBV5-1; DNA: TGCGCCAGCAGATTAAGCCTGGACTCCAATGAAAAACTGTTTTTT; CDR3: CASRLSLDSNEKLFF
J: TRBJ2-3; size: -; D: TRBD2; V: TRBV5-1; DNA: TGCGCCAGCAGCTTTCGAGCCGGCGGCGGGAGAGGAGATACGCAGTATTTT; CDR3: CASSFRAGGGRGDTQYF
J: TRBJ1-2; size: once; D: TRBD1; V: TRBV5-1; DNA: TGCGCCAGCAGCTACTCCGGGGGACAGGGGTACGGCTACACCTTC; CDR3: CASSYSGGQGYGYTF
J: TRBJ2-7; size: few; D: -; V: TRBV7-2; DNA: TGTGCCAGCAGCCTTTCTCCCCCCTCCTACGAGCAGTACTTC; CDR3: CASSLSPPSYEQYF
J: TRBJ2-7; size: -; D: TRBD1; V: TRBV5-4; DNA: TGTGCCAGCAGCCCGACGACAGGGACGACCTACGAGCAGTACTTC; CDR3: CASSPTTGTTYEQYF
J: TRBJ1-1; size: -; D: -; V: TRBV4-1; DNA: TGCGCCAGCAGCCAACCCTCAGGGGTCAGGGCAAGGGGGACCACTGAAGCTTTCTTT; CDR3: CASSQPSGVRARGTTEAFF
J: TRBJ2-5; size: -; D: -; V: TRBV2; DNA: TGTGCCAGCAGTGAACGTCGGGAGACCCAGTACTTC; CDR3: CASSERRETQYF
J: TRBJ2-2; size: -; D: TRBD1; V: TRBV18; DNA: TGTGCCAGCTCACCACGACAGGGGGCCAGCACCGGGGAGCTGTTTTTT; CDR3: CASSPRQGASTGELFF
J: TRBJ2-2; size: -; D: -; V: TRBV7-9; DNA: TGTGCCAGCAGCTTAAGGACCCTTAAACCCACCGGGGAGCTGTTTTTT; CDR3: CASSLRTLKPTGELFF
J: TRBJ2-5; size: -; D: -; V: TRBV18; DNA: TGTGCCAGCTCACTCGGACTTCAAGAGACCCAGTACTTC; CDR3: CASSLGLQETQYF
J: TRBJ1-4; size: -; D: -; V: TRBV6-5; DNA: TGTGCCAGCAGTTACTCTGGGCGGCCTAATGAAAAACTGTTTTTT; CDR3: CASSYSGRPNEKLFF
J: TRBJ1-5; size: few; D: -; V: TRBV28; DNA: TGTGCCAGTGACGGGACAATTCTCAATAGCAATCAGCCCCAGCATTTT; CDR3: CASDGTILNSNQPQHF
J: TRBJ1-1; size: -; D: -; V: TRBV6-5; DNA: TGTGCCAGCAGCCGTAAGATGAACACTGAAGCTTTCTTT; CDR3: CASSRKMNTEAFF
J: TRBJ1-2; size: -; D: TRBD1; V: TRBV7-9; DNA: TGTGCCAGCAGCACCCTACAGGGGTGGAAGGGTGGCTACACCTTC; CDR3: CASSTLQGWKGGYTF
J: TRBJ1-2; size: few; D: TRBD1; V: TRBV9; DNA: TGTGCCAGCAGCCACCTCCTCCCGACAGGGAACTATGGCTACACCTTC; CDR3: CASSHLLPTGNYGYTF
J: TRBJ1-2; size: -; D: -; V: TRBV19; DNA: TGTGCCAGTAGTATTAAGGGATCTTTTTGGGGCTACACCTTC; CDR3: CASSIKGSFWGYTF
J: TRBJ1-1; size: -; D: -; V: TRBV7-9; DNA: TGTGCCAGCAGCCCCGTAGGGCGGACTGAAGCTTTCTTT; CDR3: CASSPVGRTEAFF
J: TRBJ1-2; size: few; D: -; V: TRBV14; DNA: TGTGCCAGCAGCCAAGACAGGCTCTATGGCTACACCTTC; CDR3: CASSQDRLYGYTF
J: TRBJ2-7; size: -; D: TRBD2; V: TRBV5-4; DNA: TGTGCCAGCAGCCCTCCGCAGACTAGCGGGAGGTACGAGCAGTACTTC; CDR3: CASSPPQTSGRYEQYF
J: TRBJ1-2; size: -; D: -; V: TRBV9; DNA: TGTGCCAGCAGCGTAGGGTGGGCGGATGGCTACACCTTC; CDR3: CASSVGWADGYTF
J: TRBJ2-1; size: -; D: TRBD2; V: TRBV10-2; DNA: TGCGCCAGCAAGAGTCTTAGCGGGAGTCCCTACAATGAGCAGTTCTTC; CDR3: CASKSLSGSPYNEQFF
J: TRBJ2-1; size: -; D: TRBD2; V: TRBV2; DNA: TGTGCCAGCAGTTTGCCTAGCGGGGGATACAATGAGCAGTTCTTC; CDR3: CASSLPSGGYNEQFF